These 14 T cell receptor beta chains originate from one sample sequenced in a study of cytomegalovirus exposure and HLA in healthy donors (dated by TCRdb to about 2017). Library preparation used the immunoSEQ multiplex PCR assay. For the multiplex PCR, a mixture combining 60 forward primers for TCR Vbeta segments and 13 reverse primers for TCR Jbeta segments was used. TCRdb limited this immuneACCESS table to in-frame rearrangements with V and J called. A share of clones is missing; checked studies link under half to unresolved V genes, and the rest is unexplained. This sample has about 190,000 clones in its table, and 75% to 90% of those were observed once. The ten largest clones represent roughly 0.34% of the sample. The sample comprised PBMCs. These receptor sequences come from a woman aged 25 to 39 in good health and CMV-seronegative.

The chain recombines TRBV7-9 with TRBJ2-3, with 9 nucleotides matching TRBD2. The CDR3 covers 16 residues. Germline-derived CDR1 and CDR2 are SEHNR and FQNEAQ (reference sequence). After removal of 2 bases from V and 2 bases from J, the junction contained 5 bases not matched to a gene. The CDR3 region has the DNA TGTGCCAGCAGCTTAACTGGCGGGAGGGACACAGATACGCAGTATTTT. Its translation: CASSLTGGRDTDTQYF.

V usage is TRBV28 and J usage is TRBJ2-5; 7 bases agree with TRBD2. Germline V gene lookup returns CDR1 MDHEN and CDR2 SYDVKM. The CDR3 consists of 15 residues. V lost 6 bases to trimming and J lost 1 base; unmatched junction nucleotides: 8. The CDR3 region has the DNA TGTGCCAGCAGCCTAGCGGCTAGCAGCCAAGAGACCCAGTACTTC. Protein sequence: CASSLAASSQETQYF.

The gene calls are TRBV29-1 and TRBJ2-3; D is perhaps TRBD1 (5 bases). V lost 6 bases to trimming and J lost 2 bases, with 33 bases between them. The CDR3 is 20 residues long. Germline values: CDR1 SQVTM, CDR2 ANQGSEA. The CDR3 loop reads CSVTHQGSPGQASFTDTQYF. Written as DNA, the CDR3 is TGCAGCGTCACCCATCAAGGGTCCCCAGGACAAGCCTCATTCACAGATACGCAGTATTTT.

The gene calls are TRBV11-2 and TRBJ2-5; D is unclear. This CDR3 comprises 14 residues. Germline assignment: CDR1 SGHAT and CDR2 FQNNGV. Trimming stripped 0 bases from V and 5 bases from J, with 10 bases between. The CDR3 spells CASSLDRVGETQYF. The CDR3 coding sequence is TGTGCCAGCAGCTTAGATCGGGTCGGGGAGACCCAGTACTTC.

The CDR3 bases are TGCAGCGTCAAGGGGCGAAGTACAGATACGCAGTATTTT. Translation gives CSVKGRSTDTQYF. The chain combines TRBV29-1 with TRBJ2-3; D is possibly TRBD1 (5 bases). This CDR3 comprises 13 residues. Trimming pared 6 bases from V and 3 bases from J, leaving 13 bases between. Germline CDR1 SQVTM, CDR2 ANQGSEA.

V is TRBV5-6 and J is TRBJ2-2; D remains ambiguous. Trimming pared 2 bases from V and 0 bases from J, leaving 14 bases between. The CDR3 loop spans 17 amino acids. The germline V gene has CDR1 SGHDT and CDR2 YYEEEE. The CDR3 nucleotides are TGTGCCAGCAGCTTTTCACCGGGTTACGCGAACACCGGGGAGCTGTTTTTT. As protein: CASSFSPGYANTGELFF.

V is TRBV4-1 and J is TRBJ2-7, with D maybe TRBD2 (5 bases). Trimming pared 3 bases from V and 7 bases from J, leaving 13 bases between. This CDR3 is 13 amino acids long. CDR1 is MGHRA, CDR2 YSYEKL, per germline. CDR3 DNA sequence: TGCGCCAGCAGCCATCCCTGGACTGGGGAGCAGTACTTC. The encoded protein is CASSHPWTGEQYF.

The rearrangement links TRBV19 to TRBJ1-4; D call uncertain. Germline V gives CDR1 LNHDA, CDR2 SQIVND (reference sequence). The germline V and J ends were trimmed by 6 bases and 7 bases, with 15 bases remaining between them. CDR3 length equals 14 residues. CDR3: CASSPISSAEKLFF. DNA for the CDR3: TGTGCCAGTAGCCCTATTTCATCTGCTGAAAAACTGTTTTTT.

This rearrangement joins TRBV28 to TRBJ2-1, with a weak D call TRBD1 (6 bases). The CDR3 has 15 amino acids. Trimming took off 3 bases at V and 6 bases at J, with 15 bases between the two ends. CDR1 MDHEN and CDR2 SYDVKM come from the germline V gene. The CDR3 coding sequence is TGTGCCAGCAGTTTTTTCTATAGAGGGGGCAATGAGCAGTTCTTC. Residues: CASSFFYRGGNEQFF. Filled out from reference TRBV28 and TRBJ2-1, the complete variable domain reads DVKVTQSSRYLVKRTGEKVFLECVQDMDHENMFWYRQDPGLGLRLIYFSYDVKMKEKGDIPEGYSVSREKKERFSLILESASTNQTSMYLCASSFFYRGGNEQFFGPGTRLTVL.

The genes are TRBV7-2 and TRBJ2-7, with 7 bases lining up with TRBD2. Germline V gene data show CDR1 as SGHTA and CDR2 as FQGNSA. J lost 2 bases, V lost 4 bases, and 5 bases had no gene match. This CDR3 comprises 14 residues. The CDR3 bases are TGTGCCAGCAGCTCCTGGGGGGGGACCTACGAGCAGTACTTC. Its protein is CASSSWGGTYEQYF.

The chain recombines TRBV27 with TRBJ2-7, with 11 bases aligning to TRBD2. Germline CDR1 and CDR2: MNHEY and SMNVEV (reference sequence). The CDR3 is 21 residues long. The V and J ends lost 3 bases and 6 bases, in that order; junction bases with no gene match: 25. CDR3 region: CASSFGLAGGSTAAFRGEQYF. The CDR3 DNA is TGTGCCAGCAGTTTTGGTCTAGCGGGAGGCTCCACTGCTGCTTTCCGGGGCGAGCAGTACTTC.

The V and J genes are TRBV5-1 and TRBJ2-1; 7 nucleotides match TRBD2. Germline loops: CDR1 SGHRS, CDR2 YFSETQ. The CDR3 extends over 14 amino acids. With V trimmed by 1 base and J by 7 bases, 5 bases remained unmatched. The CDR3 region is CASSLLGGGNEQFF. The CDR3 DNA sequence: TGCGCCAGCAGCTTGTTGGGGGGAGGGAATGAGCAGTTCTTC.

This sequence joins TRBV6-1 and TRBJ2-3; 7 bases map to TRBD1. The CDR3 contains 15 residues. The V and J ends lost 6 bases and 4 bases, in that order; junction bases with no gene match: 10. From germline, CDR1 is MNHNS and CDR2 SASEGT. CDR3 residues: CASSAGQASADTQYF. CDR3 coding DNA: TGTGCCAGCAGCGCTGGACAGGCAAGCGCAGATACGCAGTATTTT.

Points on this clone: Other DNA variants within this sample encode the same CDR3. The chain recombines TRBV7-9 with TRBJ2-3; D is undetermined. Germline V gene data show CDR1 as SEHNR and CDR2 as FQNEAQ (reference sequence). V shed 5 bases and J shed 1 base, with 7 bases lying between them. CDR3 size: 13 residues. This chain's CDR3 is CASSRSRTDTQYF. CDR3 nucleotide sequence: TGTGCCAGCAGCCGTAGCCGCACAGATACGCAGTATTTT.